The clone carrying this T cell receptor (beta chain) was counted at least ten times. Its cognate antigen is unknown. This sample was included in a study of T cells after yellow fever vaccination. Generation of TCR cDNA used 5'RACE template switching (which added a universal primer site and UMIs). One entry per CDR3 protein results from TCRdb running MiXCR on the 5' RACE reads. The table includes some 340,000 distinct CDR3 sequences, 4.1% detected once. Regarding the study as a whole: Across the CD4 and CD8 compartments, a small share of clonotypes was present in both. Most primary-vaccination clones reappeared after the booster (96% CD4, 88% CD8). Weaker, the secondary response had a peak occurring faster, on day 5 versus 15.

V was shortened by 0 bases and J by 4 bases, with 9 bases between the two germline ends. CDR3 length: 14 amino acids. Germline V CDR1 and CDR2: LGHNA, YNFKEQ. The clonotype originates from a man aged 18-30 years who received the YFV17D yellow fever vaccine. This specimen consisted of PBMCs, obtained 5 days after the yellow fever booster vaccination. The chain combines TRBV4-2 with TRBJ1-2; TRBD1 might be the D (6 bases). The DNA for the CDR3 is TGTGCCAGCAGCCAAGAGGGGGGCGGCTATGGCTACACCTTC. It is translated as CASSQEGGGYGYTF.